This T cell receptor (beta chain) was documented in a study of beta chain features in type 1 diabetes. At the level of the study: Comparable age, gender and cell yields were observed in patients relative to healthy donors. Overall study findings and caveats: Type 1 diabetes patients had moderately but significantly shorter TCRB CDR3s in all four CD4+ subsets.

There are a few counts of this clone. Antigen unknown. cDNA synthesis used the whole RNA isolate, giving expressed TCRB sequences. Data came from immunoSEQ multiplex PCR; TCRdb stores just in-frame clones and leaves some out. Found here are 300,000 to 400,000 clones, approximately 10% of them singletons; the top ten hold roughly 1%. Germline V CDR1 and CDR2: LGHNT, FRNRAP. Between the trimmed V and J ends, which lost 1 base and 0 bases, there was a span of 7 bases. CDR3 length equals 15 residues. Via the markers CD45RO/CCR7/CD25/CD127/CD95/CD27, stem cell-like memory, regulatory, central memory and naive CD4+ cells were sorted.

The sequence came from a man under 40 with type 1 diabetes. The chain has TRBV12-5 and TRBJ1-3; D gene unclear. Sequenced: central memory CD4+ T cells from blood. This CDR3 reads CASGLGSSSGNTIYF. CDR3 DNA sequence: TGTGCTAGTGGTTTGGGCAGTAGCTCTGGAAACACCATATATTTT.